The clone carrying this T cell receptor beta chain has a count of ten or more. Its specificity is not known. This beta chain lies outside the target of a library built for alpha chains; its clone size means little. This sample was included in a study of spatial heterogeneity in lung cancer. The study's findings and limits: Tumors with more nonsynonymous mutations had more expanded intratumoral alpha and beta TCRs.

The time point was: sample taken at primary tumor resection. TCRdb independently ran MiXCR on the 5' RACE reads; one entry per CDR3 protein. This table has some 10,000 distinct CDR3 sequences, around 6.3% appearing once. CDR3 length equals 14 residues. Trimming left V 6 bases short and J 1 base short, with 12 bases between. This chain links TRBV12-3 or TRBV12-4 with TRBJ1-1; TRBD1 might be the D (5 bases). The sequences come from lung tumor tissue, collected at surgery. This clonotype originated in a male donor with early-stage non-small cell lung cancer. The CDR3 spells CASSLGLRNTEAFF. CDR3 DNA sequence: TGTGCCAGCAGCCTGGGACTCAGGAACACTGAAGCTTTCTTT.